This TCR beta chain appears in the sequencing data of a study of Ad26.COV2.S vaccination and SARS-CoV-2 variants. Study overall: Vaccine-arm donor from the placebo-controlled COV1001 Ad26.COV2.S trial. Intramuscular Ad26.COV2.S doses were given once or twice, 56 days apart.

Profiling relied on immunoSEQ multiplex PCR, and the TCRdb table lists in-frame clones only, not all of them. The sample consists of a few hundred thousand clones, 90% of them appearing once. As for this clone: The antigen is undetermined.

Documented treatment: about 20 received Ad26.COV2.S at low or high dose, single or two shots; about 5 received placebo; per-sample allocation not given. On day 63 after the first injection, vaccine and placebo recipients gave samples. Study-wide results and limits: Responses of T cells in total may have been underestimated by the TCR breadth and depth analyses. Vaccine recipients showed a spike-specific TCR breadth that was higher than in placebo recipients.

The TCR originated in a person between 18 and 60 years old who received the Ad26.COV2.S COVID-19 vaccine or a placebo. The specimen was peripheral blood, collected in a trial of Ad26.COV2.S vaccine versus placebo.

In DNA form, the CDR3 reads TGTGCCAGTAGTAAATCGGGACAGGGGGCTTCCAAAAACATTCAGTACTTC. Its protein is CASSKSGQGASKNIQYF. The chain has TRBV19 and TRBJ2-4, with 12 bases identical to TRBD1. This CDR3 spans 17 amino acids. The V and J ends lost 4 bases and 2 bases, in that order; junction bases with no gene match: 6. CDR1 is LNHDA, CDR2 SQIVND, per germline (reference sequence).